Listed below are T cell receptor beta chains from one sample, sequenced in a study of shared clonotypes between healthy human individuals. Sequencing was performed with immunoSEQ multiplex PCR; in TCRdb, only in-frame clones are kept and a portion is missing. The profile shows just over 2,000,000 clones, 85% to 95% of them singletons. The sequenced sample was naive CD4+ T cells sorted from blood. Source of these receptors: a man younger than 35 in good health. Both conserved end residues are part of each CDR3. A D gene is named only where the DNA matches it firmly. Clone size is not always given. Where it is, it says once, few, many or a class for expanded clones.

>.|TRBJ1-1|.|TRBV2
TGTGCCAGTGGGACGGTGGCCGGAACTGAAGCTTTCTTT
CASGTVAGTEAFF
>.|TRBJ1-3|.|TRBV6-5
TGTGCCAGCAAACAAGACCCTGGAAACACCATATATTTT
CASKQDPGNTIYF
>.|TRBJ1-2|.|TRBV9
TGTGCCAGCAGCGCCCCCTCAGGACAGATAACGTCGTATGGCTACACCTTC
CASSAPSGQITSYGYTF
>.|TRBJ2-3|.|TRBV4-3
TGCGCCAGCAGCCAGGGGAATTCGGGGGGCACAGATACGCAGTATTTT
CASSQGNSGGTDTQYF
>.|TRBJ2-3|TRBD2|TRBV5-1
TGCGCCAGCAGCTTTCCAATGGGGGGGAAAAGCACAGATACGCAGTATTTT
CASSFPMGGKSTDTQYF
>.|TRBJ2-1|.|TRBV2
TGTGCCAGCAGTGAAGACTCCCCGGACTATGGATTCTTC
CASSEDSPDYGFF
>.|TRBJ2-5|.|TRBV7-9
TGTGCCAGCAGCCTGTTTAGGGCTTCGGAAGAGACCCAGTACTTC
CASSLFRASEETQYF
>.|TRBJ1-1|.|TRBV28
TGTGCCAGCACTCGACAGGCCAACACTGAAGCTTTCTTT
CASTRQANTEAFF
>.|TRBJ1-1|.|TRBV6-5
TGTGCCAGCTTTTTCGGGCGGGGCACTGAAGCTTTCTTT
CASFFGRGTEAFF
>once|TRBJ2-7|TRBD1|TRBV5-1
TGCGCCAGCAGCTTGGCCGACAGGGATTTATACGAGCAGTACTTC
CASSLADRDLYEQYF
>.|TRBJ1-6|.|TRBV28
TGTGCCAGCAGTTTATCGAGCGCGGGGGGGCGCGAGACACCCCTCCACTTT
CASSLSSAGGRETPLHF
>.|TRBJ1-2|.|TRBV2
TGTGCCAGCAATCTAAGTTTCAACTATGGCTACACCTTC
CASNLSFNYGYTF
>.|TRBJ2-2|.|TRBV9
TGTGCCAGCAGCAAGGCTACTTCGACCGGGGAGCTGTTTTTT
CASSKATSTGELFF
>once|TRBJ1-6|.|TRBV4-3
TGCGCCAGCAGCCAAGAACCCCGACAGTATAATTCACCCCTCCACTTT
CASSQEPRQYNSPLHF
>.|TRBJ2-3|TRBD2|TRBV2
TGTGCCAGCAGTGGGACTAGCGCGGCAGATACGCAGTATTTT
CASSGTSAADTQYF
>.|TRBJ1-2|TRBD1|TRBV19
TGTGCCAGTAGTATCCAGGGGGCCCTCAACTATGGCTACACCTTC
CASSIQGALNYGYTF
>.|TRBJ2-1|.|TRBV20-1
TGCAGTGCCACGAAAGGGGAGCAGTTCTTC
CSATKGEQFF
>.|TRBJ2-5|.|TRBV5-1
TGCGCCAGCAGCTTCGGCGGCCAAGAGACCCAGTACTTC
CASSFGGQETQYF
>.|TRBJ2-7|TRBD2|TRBV5-1
TGCGCCAGCAGCCCGCCGCTAGCGGGGGGGGACTACGAGCAGTACTTC
CASSPPLAGGDYEQYF
>.|TRBJ2-1|TRBD2|TRBV9
TGTGCCAGCAGCGTCCACCCTTGGGGGGGCAATGAGCAGTTCTTC
CASSVHPWGGNEQFF
>.|TRBJ1-5|TRBD1|TRBV19
TGTGCCAGTAATCCGCCGGGACAGGGGGTAAGGGTCAATCAGCCCCAGCATTTT
CASNPPGQGVRVNQPQHF
>.|TRBJ2-1|TRBD2|TRBV4-2
TGTGCCAGCAGCCAAGAAGAAATCGGCGGGGGTCAGTTCTTC
CASSQEEIGGGQFF
>.|TRBJ1-5|.|TRBV7-5
TGTGCCAGAAGCTTAGGTGGTGAGAGAAATAGCAATCAGCCCCAGCATTTT
CARSLGGERNSNQPQHF
>many|TRBJ2-7|TRBD1|TRBV9
TGTGCCAGCAGCAATGGACAGGCCAACTCCTACGAGCAGTACTTC
CASSNGQANSYEQYF
>.|TRBJ1-1|TRBD1|TRBV7-9
TGTGCCAGCAGCTCAAGACCGGGACAGGACTACACTGAAGCTTTCTTT
CASSSRPGQDYTEAFF
>.|TRBJ2-1|.|TRBV29-1
TGCAGCACTGGACGGAGGAGCTCCTACAATGAGCAGTTCTTC
CSTGRRSSYNEQFF